What follows is one TCR beta chain and its context. These data come from a study of shared clonotypes between healthy human individuals. Study-level information: CD4 naive and CD4 memory each took three plates per donor, while CD8 naive took two and CD8 memory one.

The CDR3 covers 17 residues. V lost 0 bases and J lost 4, with 16 bases in between. Germline V gene lookup returns CDR1 SGHNT and CDR2 YENEEA. Assay used: immunoSEQ multiplex PCR; TCRdb lists only in-frame clones, some missing. The sample includes about 680,000 clones, about two thirds of them seen just once. Sequencing used memory CD4+ T cells sorted from blood. Subset meaning: CD45RA-negative fraction. The chain recombines TRBV11-3 with TRBJ2-1; a weak D match, TRBD2 (6 bases). This receptor was identified in a woman aged 25 to 45 in good health. The CDR3 loop is CASSLESGVGGYNEQFF. In DNA form, the CDR3 reads TGTGCCAGCAGCTTAGAGTCGGGGGTTGGAGGTTACAATGAGCAGTTCTTC.